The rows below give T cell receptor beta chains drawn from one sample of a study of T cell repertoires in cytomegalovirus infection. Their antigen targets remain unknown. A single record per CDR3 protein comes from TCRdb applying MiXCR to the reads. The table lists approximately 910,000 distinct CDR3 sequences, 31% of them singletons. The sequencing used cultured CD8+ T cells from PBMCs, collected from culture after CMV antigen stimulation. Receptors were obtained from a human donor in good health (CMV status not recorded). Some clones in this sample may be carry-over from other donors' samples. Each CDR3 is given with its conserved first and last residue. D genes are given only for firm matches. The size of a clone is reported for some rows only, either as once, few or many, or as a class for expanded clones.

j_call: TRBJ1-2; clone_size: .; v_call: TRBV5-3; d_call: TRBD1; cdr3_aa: CVSSLDRGRVGYTF; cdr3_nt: TGTGTCAGCAGCCTGGACAGGGGGCGGGTTGGCTACACCTTC
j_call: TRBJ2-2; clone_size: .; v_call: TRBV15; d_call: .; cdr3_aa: CATSIRSPNTGELFF; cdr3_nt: TGTGCCACCAGCATCCGATCTCCGAACACCGGGGAGCTGTTTTTT
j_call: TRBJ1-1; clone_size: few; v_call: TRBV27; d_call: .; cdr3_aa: CASGHSGNTEAFF; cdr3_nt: TGTGCCAGCGGCCATAGCGGAAACACTGAAGCTTTCTTT
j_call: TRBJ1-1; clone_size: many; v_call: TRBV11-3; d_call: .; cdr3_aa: CASSLVPEAFF; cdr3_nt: TGTGCCAGCAGCTTAGTTCCTGAAGCTTTCTTT
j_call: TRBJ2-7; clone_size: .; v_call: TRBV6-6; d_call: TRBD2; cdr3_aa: CASSLAGGVAEQYF; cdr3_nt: TGTGCCAGCAGCCTTGCCGGGGGGGTAGCCGAGCAGTACTTC
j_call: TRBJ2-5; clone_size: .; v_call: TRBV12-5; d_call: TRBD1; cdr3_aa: CASGLWTGGEETQYF; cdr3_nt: TGTGCTAGTGGTTTGTGGACAGGGGGCGAAGAGACCCAGTACTTC
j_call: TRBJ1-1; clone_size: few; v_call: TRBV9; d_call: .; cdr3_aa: CASSVRGGADTEAFF; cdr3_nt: TGTGCCAGCAGCGTGCGAGGGGGGGCGGACACTGAAGCTTTCTTT
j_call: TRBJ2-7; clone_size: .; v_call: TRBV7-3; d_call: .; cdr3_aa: CASSGGGVGNEQYF; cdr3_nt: TGTGCCAGCAGCGGGGGGGGCGTTGGAAACGAGCAGTACTTC
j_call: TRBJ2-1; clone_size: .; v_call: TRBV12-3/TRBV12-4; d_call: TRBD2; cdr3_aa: CASSPGGAGGNEQFF; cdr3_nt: TGTGCCAGCAGCCCCGGGGGAGCGGGGGGCAATGAGCAGTTCTTC
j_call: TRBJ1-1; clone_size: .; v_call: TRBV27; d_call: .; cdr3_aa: CASSPGTYTEAFF; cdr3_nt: TGTGCCAGCAGCCCCGGGACCTACACTGAAGCTTTCTTT
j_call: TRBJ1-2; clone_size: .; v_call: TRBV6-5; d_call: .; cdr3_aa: CASSYSVRGGGYTF; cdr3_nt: TGTGCCAGCAGTTACTCGGTCCGGGGGGGTGGCTACACCTTC
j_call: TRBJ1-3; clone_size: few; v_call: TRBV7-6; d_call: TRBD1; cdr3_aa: CASSRTGTASGNTIYF; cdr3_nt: TGTGCCAGCAGCCGGACAGGGACGGCCTCTGGAAACACCATATATTTT
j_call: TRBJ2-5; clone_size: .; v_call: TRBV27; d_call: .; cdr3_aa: CASSSLGGMGETQYF; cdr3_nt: TGTGCCAGCAGTTCCCTAGGAGGGATGGGAGAGACCCAGTACTTC
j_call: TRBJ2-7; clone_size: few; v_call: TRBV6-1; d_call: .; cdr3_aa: CASSRSGSYYEQYF; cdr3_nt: TGTGCCAGCAGTCGGTCGGGCTCTTACTACGAGCAGTACTTC